Below, 11 T cell receptor beta chains from the same sample are listed, as sequenced in a study of T cell responses to AZD1222 COVID-19 vaccine. Profiled with immunoSEQ multiplex PCR; TCRdb holds only in-frame clones, not every one. Seen here are 140,000 or so clones, around 88% observed once, and the top ten hold around 3.5%. The material sequenced was peripheral blood, taken on day 0 of AZD1222 vaccination. These receptor sequences come from an adult in good health.

The chain has TRBV5-1 and TRBJ2-1; 10 positions match TRBD2. This CDR3 has 15 residues. V dropped 0 bases and J dropped 3; count of bases not matched to a gene: 0. Germline assignment: CDR1 SGHRS and CDR2 YFSETQ. CDR3 DNA sequence: TGCGCCAGCAGCTTGGCTAGCGGGAGCTACAATGAGCAGTTCTTC. Protein product: CASSLASGSYNEQFF.

This chain joins TRBV7-7 and TRBJ2-5; unclear D gene. The V and J ends lost 5 bases and 3 bases respectively, with 4 bases between them. The CDR3 length is 11 residues. Germline values: CDR1 SSHAT, CDR2 FNYEAQ (reference sequence). CDR3 protein: CASSAEETQYF. Here the CDR3 DNA reads TGTGCCAGCAGCGCGGAAGAGACCCAGTACTTC.

The count of this clone is one. The chain links TRBV28 to TRBJ2-7, with TRBD1 matching 7 bases. Germline assignment: CDR1 MDHEN and CDR2 SYDVKM. CDR3 length equals 16 residues. V lost 5 bases to trimming and J lost 6 bases; unmatched junction nucleotides: 16. CDR3 protein: CASSTPQGGLVAEQYF. The DNA for the CDR3 is TGTGCCAGCAGTACCCCCCAAGGGGGCCTAGTTGCCGAGCAGTACTTC. The whole variable domain, filled in from reference TRBV28 and TRBJ2-7, reads DVKVTQSSRYLVKRTGEKVFLECVQDMDHENMFWYRQDPGLGLRLIYFSYDVKMKEKGDIPEGYSVSREKKERFSLILESASTNQTSMYLCASSTPQGGLVAEQYFGPGTRLTVT.

The chain links TRBV7-2 to TRBJ2-7; 8 bases match TRBD2. The CDR3 runs 16 residues. Germline CDR1 SGHTA, CDR2 FQGNSA. J was trimmed by 5 bases and V by 8 bases; bases with no gene match: 17. CDR3 protein: CASGGDRGLANHEQYF. DNA for the CDR3: TGTGCCAGCGGGGGAGACCGAGGACTAGCCAACCACGAGCAGTACTTC.

This chain joins TRBV6-2 or TRBV6-3 and TRBJ1-2; D is perhaps TRBD1 (6 bases). The germline CDR1 and CDR2 sequences are MNHEY and SVGEGT. The CDR3 runs 15 residues. Trimming shortened V by 4 bases and J by 6 bases, and 18 bases separated the two germline ends. The CDR3 region is CASSFPNRVSDGYTF. CDR3 nucleotide sequence: TGTGCCAGCAGTTTCCCCAACAGGGTTTCGGATGGCTACACCTTC.

The chain has TRBV10-3 and TRBJ2-5; possible D gene TRBD2, 5 bases. V was shortened by 4 bases and J by 4 bases, with 16 bases between the two germline ends. Germline V gene lookup returns CDR1 ENHRY and CDR2 SYGVKD. The CDR3 length is 15 residues. The CDR3 DNA reads TGTGCCATCAGTGGAATAGGAGGACTTGGAGAGACCCAGTACTTC. Amino acids: CAISGIGGLGETQYF.

V is TRBV7-8 and J is TRBJ2-7, with a weak D call TRBD1 (6 bases). Trimming pared 6 bases from V and 4 bases from J, leaving 16 bases between. From germline, CDR1 is SGHVS and CDR2 FQNEAQ. The CDR3 has 14 residues. CDR3 sequence reads: CASRSLYRAYEQYF. In DNA, the CDR3 is TGTGCCAGCAGGTCGCTGTACAGGGCTTACGAGCAGTACTTC.

This chain links TRBV15 with TRBJ1-1, with 7 positions matching TRBD1. The CDR3 has 18 amino acids. The J segment lost 5 bases and the V segment lost 4 bases, leaving 19 bases of the junction unmatched. The germline CDR1 and CDR2 sequences are LNHNV and YYDKDF (reference sequence). In nucleotides, the CDR3 is TGTGCCACCAGCACCAACCACAGGGGAGGTCCCCCGGGGACTGAAGCTTTCTTT. Its translation: CATSTNHRGGPPGTEAFF.

The chain links TRBV24-1 to TRBJ1-6, with 10 positions matching TRBD1. The germline V gene encodes CDR1 KGHDR and CDR2 SFDVKD. J lost 8 bases, V lost 4 bases, and 7 bases had no gene match. This CDR3 spans 16 amino acids. The CDR3 DNA reads as TGTGCCACCAGTGAACGACCGGGACAGGGGTATTCACCCCTCCACTTT. Protein sequence: CATSERPGQGYSPLHF.

The rearrangement uses TRBV19 and TRBJ1-1; TRBD1 aligns across 7 bases. The ends lost 2 bases at V and 0 bases at J; junction bases unmatched: 9. Per germline, CDR1 LNHDA and CDR2 SQIVND (reference sequence). This CDR3 region has 17 residues. The CDR3 region is CASSIRRGQGVNTEAFF. The CDR3, as DNA: TGTGCCAGTAGTATAAGGAGGGGGCAAGGGGTGAACACTGAAGCTTTCTTT. Based on the CDR3 plus reference TRBV19 and TRBJ1-1, the full variable domain is DGGITQSPKYLFRKEGQNVTLSCEQNLNHDAMYWYRQDPGQGLRLIYYSQIVNDFQKGDIAEGYSVSREKKESFPLTVTSAQKNPTAFYLCASSIRRGQGVNTEAFFGQGTRLTVV.

To note about this clone: Other DNA sequences from this sample encode an identical CDR3 as well. The J gene is TRBJ1-5, the V gene TRBV28; TRBD1 is a possible D gene (5 bases). Trimming cost V 3 bases and J 7 bases, with 10 bases left between them. CDR1 is MDHEN, CDR2 SYDVKM, per germline. CDR3 length equals 13 residues. The CDR3 protein is CASSFQGDQPQHF. The CDR3 region has the DNA TGTGCCAGCAGTTTTCAGGGAGACCAGCCCCAGCATTTT.